This entry is about one T cell receptor beta chain. Antigen unknown. These data are taken from a study of post-analysis software for immune sequencing data. Notes on the study in general: Among roughly 5 TRBV segments more frequent in patients than controls were TRBV5-6, TRBV5-1 and TRBV20-1. The normalized Chao1 diversity of multiple sclerosis patients was significantly lower than that of controls.

Trimming removed 6 bases from V and 7 bases from J, with 16 bases in between. The CDR3 length is 14 residues. CDR1 and CDR2 (germline): ENHRY, SYGVKD. The authors incorporated unique molecular identifiers into the TCR beta cDNA libraries. A single record per CDR3 protein comes from TCRdb applying MiXCR to the PCR reads. The data hold around 710,000 distinct CDR3 sequences, with 46% observed a single time. The TCR comes from a girl aged 5-17 years with multiple sclerosis. Sequenced sample: blood. The chain carries TRBV10-3 and TRBJ1-5; the D gene is possibly TRBD1 (6 bases). DNA for the CDR3: TGTGCCATCAGGTACAGGGTAGGGCAACAGCCCCAGCATTTT. Translating it yields CAIRYRVGQQPQHF.